This TCR beta chain was recorded in a study of post-analysis software for immune sequencing data. Each TCR beta cDNA library carried unique molecular identifiers. TCRdb passed the PCR reads through MiXCR, listing each CDR3 protein once. The table has roughly 580,000 distinct CDR3 sequences, around 44% seen once. Germline loops: CDR1 SGHVS, CDR2 FQNEAQ. The CDR3 length is 13 residues. Study results and caveats: Five TRBV segments, TRBV5-6, TRBV5-1 and TRBV20-1 among them, were found more frequent in patients than controls.

This clonotype has only a few counts. As yet, its antigen is unknown. The clonotype comes from a girl between 10 and 17 years old with multiple sclerosis. Source material: blood. The J gene is TRBJ2-5, the V gene TRBV7-8, with D uncertain. TRBJ2-7 explains the end of the DNA better; the J call may be wrong. CDR3 amino acids: CASSLDSRDEQYF. CDR3 nucleotides: TGTGCCAGCAGCTTAGATTCAAGGGACGAGCAGTACTTC.